The sequence of this T cell receptor beta chain was determined in a study of blood T cells in healthy people across ages. Study-level background: For every two T cells, template switching captured about one barcoded beta molecule.

Regarding this clonotype: The antigen is undetermined.

Regarding the study as a whole: Naive CD4+ cells and diversity were both higher in long-lived donors than in aged donors.

V lost 2 bases to trimming and J lost 0 bases; unmatched junction nucleotides: 9. The CDR3 has 17 amino acids. Next came a second PCR, run for about 7 to 11 cycles, which used a sample-barcoded 5' primer along with a J-beta primer mix. Template switching added a 12-random-nucleotide identifier to every cDNA molecule. TCRdb itself ran the 5' RACE reads through MiXCR, one entry per CDR3 protein. The profile shows 1.5 million to 2 million distinct CDR3 sequences, about 30% of them singletons. The gene calls are TRBV12-3 or TRBV12-4 and TRBJ2-7; 8 positions match TRBD2. The sequenced material came from blood. The clonotype was recovered from a woman aged 25-40 years in good health. DNA for the CDR3: TGTGCCAGCAGTTTAAGTTTAGGTAGCGGGGACTCCTACGAGCAGTACTTC. Protein product: CASSLSLGSGDSYEQYF.